The T cell receptor beta chain described here comes from a study of patients and donors after allogeneic stem cell transplantation. From the RT-PCR reads, TCRdb called clonotypes with MiXCR, one entry per CDR3 protein. The table has approximately 140,000 distinct CDR3 sequences, about 40% seen once; the top ten hold 40% to 55%. CDR1 LGHNA and CDR2 YSLEER come from the germline V gene. The J segment lost 4 bases and the V segment lost 7 bases, leaving 6 bases of the junction unmatched. The CDR3 totals 13 residues. V usage is TRBV4-3 and J usage is TRBJ1-2; 7 nucleotides align to TRBD1. The sequencing input was blood, either unsorted or a sorted T cell fraction (not recorded which). The sequence came from a human donor who was either an allogeneic HSCT recipient or a stem cell or donor lymphocyte infusion donor (not recorded which). It is not recorded whose cells these are; they may come from a transplant donor. The CDR3 protein is CASTPTGTYGYTF. The CDR3 DNA reads as TGCGCCAGCACTCCGACAGGGACCTATGGCTACACCTTC.